The next 18 T cell receptor beta chains were all read from a single sample in a study of blood T cell repertoires in COVID-19 (dated by TCRdb to 2018 to 2020). Receptors were amplified or captured by the immunoSEQ multiplex PCR assay. TCRdb obtained this table from immuneACCESS and retained in-frame rearrangements with V and J assigned. These tables miss some clones; where compared with another copy, unresolved V genes account for less than half of the shortfall, and the remainder is unexplained. For this sample there are about 170,000 clones; approximately 84% appear just once. The ten largest clones add up to 2.5% to 3% of the sample. What was sequenced was peripheral blood. All receptors come from a woman of 80 years or more with COVID-19, enrolled during active disease.

The chain employs TRBV11-2 and TRBJ2-3; TRBD1 might be the D (6 bases). Trimming cost V 5 bases and J 2 bases, with 14 bases left between them. Germline CDR1 is SGHAT and CDR2 is FQNNGV. The CDR3 runs 15 residues. CDR3 amino acids: CASSGTLDYTDTQYF. The CDR3 DNA follows: TGTGCCAGCAGCGGGACACTGGATTACACAGATACGCAGTATTTT. Complete variable domain (other parts from reference TRBV11-2 and TRBJ2-3): EAGVAQSPRYKIIEKRQSVAFWCNPISGHATLYWYQQILGQGPKLLIQFQNNGVVDDSQLPKDRFSAERLKGVDSTLKIQPAKLEDSAVYLCASSGTLDYTDTQYFGPGTRLTVL.

The V call is TRBV19, the J call TRBJ2-4; the D gene is possibly TRBD2 (5 bases). Per germline, CDR1 LNHDA and CDR2 SQIVND (reference sequence). This CDR3 is 15 amino acids long. V was shortened by 4 bases and J by 3 bases, with 13 bases between the two germline ends. CDR3 region: CASSKKGVGKNIQYF. CDR3 nucleotides: TGTGCCAGTAGTAAAAAGGGAGTGGGCAAAAACATTCAGTACTTC.

The rearrangement uses TRBV27 and TRBJ2-1; the match to TRBD2 covers 11 bases. Germline CDR1 reads MNHEY; CDR2 reads SMNVEV (reference sequence). V lost 6 bases and J lost 6; bases outside the gene matches: 7. The CDR3 runs 15 residues. The CDR3 is CASRVLAGVANEQFF. The CDR3 nucleotides read TGTGCCAGCAGAGTACTAGCGGGAGTCGCCAATGAGCAGTTCTTC.

The chain uses TRBV19 and TRBJ1-5; TRBD1 matches 9 bases. Germline assignment: CDR1 LNHDA and CDR2 SQIVND (reference sequence). V dropped 7 bases and J dropped 4; count of bases not matched to a gene: 11. This CDR3 has 16 residues. CDR3 sequence (DNA): TGTGCCAGTACTGTGATTGCCGGGACAGGGAATCAGCCCCAGCATTTT. It yields the protein CASTVIAGTGNQPQHF.

The chain links TRBV3-1 (or the pseudogene TRBV3-2) to TRBJ1-2; D is unclear. Germline V gene data show CDR1 as LGHDT and CDR2 as YNNKEL (reference sequence). Trimming took off 8 bases at V and 2 bases at J, with 9 bases between the two ends. This CDR3 is built from 12 residues. CDR3: CASCRSNYGYTF. The CDR3 bases are TGTGCCAGCTGCCGTTCAAACTATGGCTACACCTTC.

This clone was recorded only once. The chain links TRBV28 to TRBJ2-5; 8 positions agree with TRBD2. Germline lookup yields CDR1 MDHEN and CDR2 SYDVKM. J lost 1 base, V lost 6 bases, and 7 bases had no gene match. This CDR3 has 15 amino acids. The CDR3 reads CASSRGGRTQETQYF. CDR3 nucleotide sequence: TGTGCCAGCAGCCGGGGGGGCAGGACCCAAGAGACCCAGTACTTC.

Here the CDR3 DNA reads TGTGCCAGCAGTTACCTCGGTCCCGGGGGGGCAGAGACCCAGTACTTC. This translates into CASSYLGPGGAETQYF. The J gene is TRBJ2-5, the V gene TRBV2; 8 positions match TRBD2. Looked up from germline, CDR1 is SNHLY and CDR2 is FYNNEI. J lost 4 bases, V lost 5 bases, and 12 bases had no gene match. The CDR3 is made up of 16 amino acids.

The chain employs TRBV12-2 and TRBJ1-1. TRBV12-2 is a recognized pseudogene. This CDR3 contains 15 residues. The CDR3 DNA reads TGTGCAAGTCGCTTAGTGGCGGCTCTAGTCACTGAAGCTTTCTTT. It specifies CASRLVAALVTEAFF.

The J gene is TRBJ2-2, the V gene TRBV25-1; 8 positions agree with TRBD2. V was clipped by 6 bases and J by 7 bases; unmatched bases: 13. In germline, CDR1 is MGHDK, CDR2 SYGVNS. This CDR3 contains 16 residues. CDR3 protein: CASSEWSGSASGELFF. The CDR3, as DNA: TGTGCCAGCAGCGAGTGGAGCGGGAGTGCAAGCGGGGAGCTGTTTTTT.

This clone was found once. The chain uses TRBV19 and TRBJ1-2, with D maybe TRBD1 (5 bases). Germline V lookup: CDR1 LNHDA, CDR2 SQIVND (reference sequence). V was clipped by 5 bases and J by 7 bases, with 20 bases between them. The CDR3 spans 15 residues. The CDR3, as DNA: TGTGCCAGTAGTGCCACCGCAGGGTTCGTGGTTGGCTACACCTTC. Translating it yields CASSATAGFVVGYTF.

The rearrangement links TRBV18 to TRBJ2-2, with 9 positions matching TRBD1. Germline lookup yields CDR1 KGHSH and CDR2 LQKENI. The CDR3 loop spans 15 amino acids. The junction had 3 bases not matched to a gene; V was cut back by 4 bases and J by 3 bases. DNA of the CDR3: TGTGCCAGCTCACGGACAGGGGCTGACACCGGGGAGCTGTTTTTT. Translation: CASSRTGADTGELFF.

V is TRBV7-8 and J is TRBJ1-2; 7 bases match TRBD1. V was clipped by 3 bases and J by 2 bases; unmatched bases: 6. The CDR3 extends over 15 amino acids. Germline V gene sequence: CDR1 SGHVS, CDR2 FQNEAQ. CDR3 residues: CASSLMGQPNYGYTF. For the CDR3, the DNA is TGTGCCAGCAGCTTGATGGGACAGCCCAACTATGGCTACACCTTC.

The chain recombines TRBV24-1 with TRBJ1-5; 9 bases line up with TRBD1. The CDR3 totals 15 residues. The V gene end was trimmed by 4 bases and the J gene end by 4 bases; junction bases not matched to a gene: 4. Germline loops: CDR1 KGHDR, CDR2 SFDVKD. CDR3 region: CATSDQGQGNQPQHF. The CDR3 DNA is TGTGCCACCAGTGACCAAGGACAGGGGAATCAGCCCCAGCATTTT.

This chain joins TRBV2 and TRBJ2-7; D not certain. Trimming took 5 bases from V and 4 from J, leaving 6 bases between them. The CDR3 length is 11 residues. Germline CDR1 is SNHLY and CDR2 is FYNNEI. The chain's CDR3 is CASSQAYEQYF. CDR3 bases: TGTGCCAGCAGTCAGGCGTACGAGCAGTACTTC.

The chain recombines TRBV15 with TRBJ1-5, with D possibly being TRBD1 (6 bases). This CDR3 is built from 17 residues. The V gene's germline CDR1 is LNHNV and CDR2 YYDKDF (reference sequence). V was pared by 3 bases and J by 5 bases, with 20 bases between. CDR3 region: CATSRETAGAGDQPQHF. The CDR3 coding sequence is TGTGCCACCAGCAGGGAAACAGCGGGGGCTGGGGATCAGCCCCAGCATTTT.

This clone was seen a handful of times. This sequence joins TRBV5-1 and TRBJ1-1; maybe TRBD1 (5 bases). With 2 bases removed from V and 0 bases from J, the gap between germline ends came to 8 bases. CDR3 length: 14 amino acids. Germline CDR1 SGHRS, CDR2 YFSETQ. For the CDR3, the DNA is TGCGCCAGCAGCTTAGGGGTGGTGAACACTGAAGCTTTCTTT. Translated: CASSLGVVNTEAFF.

The genes are TRBV6-2 or TRBV6-3 and TRBJ2-1, with 8 bases matching TRBD2. Per the germline V gene, CDR1 is MNHEY and CDR2 is SVGEGT. This CDR3 is built from 16 residues. Trimming at V came to 6 bases and at J to 7 bases, leaving 14 bases not matched to a gene. The CDR3 nucleotides are TGTGCCAGCAGCCCTGATGTCGGGGGGGCCTTAAATGAGCAGTTCTTC. This encodes CASSPDVGGALNEQFF.

This chain connects TRBV3-1 (or the pseudogene TRBV3-2) to TRBJ1-3; the D is unclear. In germline, CDR1 is LGHDT, CDR2 YNNKEL (reference sequence). V was trimmed by 1 base and J by 0 bases, leaving 7 bases between them. The CDR3 is 15 amino acids. CDR3 DNA sequence: TGTGCCAGCAGCCAAGCCCCGGGCTCTGGAAACACCATATATTTT. It is translated as CASSQAPGSGNTIYF.